Following are 12 T cell receptor beta chains from one sample sequenced in a study of blood T cell repertoires in COVID-19. Clones were read by immunoSEQ multiplex PCR, and TCRdb kept only the in-frame ones, dropping some. The sample carries about 23,000 clones, about 87% recorded once. The sample consisted of peripheral blood. These receptors all stem from a woman of 80 years or more with active COVID-19.

This clone was recorded once. CDR3 sequence: CASLGTGGLGNQPQHF. Here the CDR3 DNA reads TGTGCCAGCCTGGGGACAGGGGGCTTGGGCAATCAGCCCCAGCATTTT. The chain recombines TRBV19 with TRBJ1-5, with TRBD1 matching 12 bases. Unmatched junction bases numbered 8, after V lost 9 bases and J lost 2 bases. Germline V gene sequence: CDR1 LNHDA, CDR2 SQIVND (reference sequence). CDR3 size: 16 residues.

The gene calls are TRBV5-1 and TRBJ2-5; no reliable D call. Deletions cut 3 bases from V and 1 base from J, with 10 bases between. The CDR3 extends over 14 amino acids. Germline values: CDR1 SGHRS, CDR2 YFSETQ. CDR3 region: CASSYDGSQETQYF. CDR3 bases: TGCGCCAGCAGCTACGACGGGTCCCAAGAGACCCAGTACTTC.

The CDR3: CASSFIQGPKLFF. DNA of the CDR3: TGTGCCAGCAGTTTTATTCAGGGCCCCAAACTGTTTTTT. V is TRBV12-3 or TRBV12-4 and J is TRBJ1-4; perhaps TRBD1 as D (5 bases). CDR3 size: 13 residues. V shed 3 bases and J shed 11 bases, with 13 bases lying between them.

The chain combines TRBV7-8 with TRBJ2-1; TRBD1 matches at 8 bases. The CDR3 is 15 residues long. V shed 6 bases, J shed 3 bases, and the junction held 7 bases outside the gene matches. Per germline, CDR1 SGHVS and CDR2 FQNEAQ. The CDR3 region is CASSPDRGGYNEQFF. The CDR3 coding sequence is TGTGCCAGCAGTCCAGACAGGGGAGGCTACAATGAGCAGTTCTTC.

This sequence joins TRBV6-5 and TRBJ1-1, with 11 nucleotides matching TRBD1. After removal of 6 bases from V and 4 bases from J, the junction contained 7 bases not matched to a gene. The CDR3 has 15 amino acids. Germline V gene data show CDR1 as MNHEY and CDR2 as SVGAGI. The CDR3 bases are TGTGCCAGCAGGGATCCCGGGACAGGGGGCACTGAAGCTTTCTTT. It translates to CASRDPGTGGTEAFF.

This clone has only a few counts. The J gene is TRBJ2-7, the V gene TRBV5-6; TRBD2 is a possible D gene (6 bases). CDR1 is SGHDT and CDR2 is YYEEEE in the germline V gene. The CDR3 contains 14 residues. V was pared by 0 bases and J by 3 bases, with 10 bases between. CDR3 protein: CASSLGGESYEQYF. The CDR3 DNA follows: TGTGCCAGCAGCTTGGGCGGGGAGAGCTACGAGCAGTACTTC.

This chain uses TRBV7-9 with TRBJ2-3; 7 bases agree with TRBD2. This CDR3 region has 14 residues. Per the germline V gene, CDR1 is SEHNR and CDR2 is FQNEAQ (reference sequence). Germline trimming cut 5 bases from V and 0 bases from J; bases unmatched to any gene: 2. In nucleotides, the CDR3 is TGTGCCAGCAGCGGGCGGGGGAGCACAGATACGCAGTATTTT. Translating gives CASSGRGSTDTQYF.

The chain combines TRBV5-8 with TRBJ2-7, with D perhaps matching TRBD1 (5 bases). CDR1 is SGHTS, CDR2 YDEGEE, per germline. The CDR3 spans 16 residues. Trimming removed 4 bases at V and 3 bases at J, with 20 bases between. DNA of the CDR3: TGTGCCAGCAGCCTCTTTACGGCGCAGGGAAACTACGAGCAGTACTTC. Encoded protein: CASSLFTAQGNYEQYF.

This chain uses TRBV5-1 with TRBJ1-1; TRBD1 might be the D (5 bases). The germline gives CDR1 SGHRS, CDR2 YFSETQ. The CDR3 has 15 amino acids. Deletions cut 0 bases from V and 8 bases from J, with 17 bases between. This CDR3 reads CASSLEEVGRGEAFF. In DNA, the CDR3 is TGCGCCAGCAGCTTGGAGGAGGTTGGGAGGGGAGAAGCTTTCTTT. The entire variable domain, with the rest obtained from reference TRBV5-1 and TRBJ1-1, is as follows: KAGVTQTPRYLIKTRGQQVTLSCSPISGHRSVSWYQQTPGQGLQFLFEYFSETQRNKGNFPGRFSGRQFSNSRSEMNVSTLELGDSALYLCASSLEEVGRGEAFFGQGTRLTVV.

The chain is built from TRBV6-1 and TRBJ1-5, with D tentatively TRBD1 (6 bases). Trimming stripped 0 bases from V and 6 bases from J, with 12 bases between. This CDR3 has 15 residues. Germline CDR1 and CDR2: MNHNS and SASEGT. The CDR3 bases are TGTGCCAGCAGTGAAGCGCTCAGGGGCGGTCAGCCCCAGCATTTT. This sequence encodes CASSEALRGGQPQHF.

This chain uses TRBV20-1 with TRBJ2-7, with 8 positions matching TRBD2. Trimming took 3 bases from V and 3 from J; bases not matched to a gene: 10. This CDR3 spans 15 amino acids. CDR1 is DFQATT, CDR2 SNEGSKA, per germline (reference sequence). The CDR3 reads CSASPLGGGIYEQYF. The CDR3 coding sequence is TGCAGTGCTAGTCCCTTGGGCGGGGGGATCTACGAGCAGTACTTC.

The chain employs TRBV6-2 or TRBV6-3 and TRBJ2-7, with D possibly TRBD1 on 5 matching bases. The CDR3 length is 16 residues. With 0 bases removed from V and 5 bases from J, the gap between germline ends came to 17 bases. Germline values: CDR1 MNHEY, CDR2 SVGEGT. DNA of the CDR3: TGTGCCAGCAGTTACTCCGACACAGGCGCTGTCGACGAGCAGTACTTC. Its protein product is CASSYSDTGAVDEQYF.